A selection of T cell receptor beta chains follows, all from one sample in a study of cytomegalovirus exposure and HLA in healthy donors. The repertoire was sequenced with immunoSEQ multiplex PCR; TCRdb's copy has only in-frame clones and lacks some. The table records about 130,000 clones, around three quarters of them present only once. The sample consisted of PBMCs. The receptors were sampled from a male donor in good health and CMV-seropositive. The CDR3 runs from the conserved cysteine through the conserved F or W. The order of the fields is V gene, D gene, clone size, J gene, CDR3 protein, CDR3 DNA. D genes are given only for firm matches. Expanded clones are given a class, and other clones once, few, many or no size at all.

TRBV5-1	.	.	TRBJ2-4	CASSLAVITTPGNIQYF	TGCGCCAGCAGCTTAGCCGTAATAACTACGCCGGGAAACATTCAGTACTTC
TRBV9	.	.	TRBJ2-5	CASSVVAGYQETQYF	TGTGCCAGCAGCGTAGTTGCAGGGTACCAAGAGACCCAGTACTTC
TRBV10-3	.	few	TRBJ1-1	CAISPPGNTEAFF	TGTGCCATCAGTCCTCCAGGTAACACTGAAGCTTTCTTT
TRBV19	.	.	TRBJ1-5	CASSGETTGYQPQHF	TGTGCCAGTAGTGGAGAAACTACAGGGTATCAGCCCCAGCATTTT
TRBV6-5	TRBD1	.	TRBJ1-2	CASSYQDRDYGYTF	TGTGCCAGCAGTTACCAGGACAGGGACTATGGCTACACCTTC
TRBV7-2	.	.	TRBJ1-1	CASSPGVENTEAFF	TGTGCCAGCAGCCCTGGTGTAGAGAACACTGAAGCTTTCTTT
TRBV19	.	.	TRBJ1-6	CASTPDRRSYNSPLHF	TGTGCCAGTACCCCCGACAGACGCTCCTATAATTCACCCCTCCACTTT
TRBV30	.	.	TRBJ2-1	CAWKRDTQYNEQFF	TGTGCCTGGAAGCGGGACACCCAATACAATGAGCAGTTCTTC
TRBV2	TRBD1	.	TRBJ2-7	CASSGQGAEQYF	TGTGCCAGCAGCGGACAGGGTGCCGAGCAGTACTTC
TRBV6-6	.	.	TRBJ1-5	CASSSGGQPQHF	TGTGCCAGCAGTTCCGGAGGGCAGCCCCAGCATTTT
TRBV6-6	TRBD2	.	TRBJ2-1	CASSGRLAGGYNEQFF	TGTGCCAGCAGTGGGCGACTAGCGGGGGGCTACAATGAGCAGTTCTTC
TRBV29-1	TRBD1	.	TRBJ1-2	CSVGTGQGSGYTF	TGCAGCGTTGGAACCGGACAGGGGAGCGGCTACACCTTC
TRBV28	TRBD1	.	TRBJ2-7	CASSPGQGQVAYSYEQYF	TGTGCCAGCAGTCCCGGACAGGGTCAAGTGGCCTACTCCTACGAGCAGTACTTC
TRBV5-1	.	.	TRBJ1-4	CASSVGKAGAEKLFF	TGCGCCAGCAGCGTGGGGAAGGCGGGAGCTGAAAAACTGTTTTTT
TRBV5-1	.	.	TRBJ2-2	CASSSGLDRTISNTGELFF	TGCGCCAGCAGCTCGGGCCTGGACAGAACTATATCGAACACCGGGGAGCTGTTTTTT
TRBV28	TRBD2	.	TRBJ2-1	CASSSGLAGGREEQFF	TGTGCCAGCAGTTCGGGACTAGCGGGAGGTAGGGAAGAGCAGTTCTTC
TRBV5-1	.	.	TRBJ1-5	CASSQTTGAGQPQHF	TGCGCCAGCAGCCAGACGACAGGTGCTGGTCAGCCCCAGCATTTT
TRBV7-7	TRBD2	.	TRBJ2-1	CASSRGLAGANNEQFF	TGTGCCAGCAGCAGGGGACTAGCGGGAGCAAACAATGAGCAGTTCTTC
TRBV7-9	.	.	TRBJ1-1	CSSSLDEIEAFF	TGTTCCAGCAGCTTAGACGAGATTGAAGCTTTCTTT
TRBV7-7	TRBD2	.	TRBJ2-5	CASSLNAGTSGGWETQYF	TGTGCCAGCAGCTTAAACGCCGGGACTAGCGGGGGGTGGGAGACCCAGTACTTC
TRBV19	TRBD2	.	TRBJ2-5	CASSIYLTSGGGETQYF	TGTGCCAGTAGTATATACCTGACTAGCGGAGGAGGAGAGACCCAGTACTTC
TRBV5-4	.	.	TRBJ1-2	CASSLPGTAWDGYTF	TGTGCCAGCAGCTTACCCGGGACTGCGTGGGATGGCTACACCTTC
TRBV11-2	.	.	TRBJ2-7	CASSLAGRGYEQYF	TGTGCCAGCAGCTTAGCCGGTAGGGGCTACGAGCAGTACTTC
TRBV9	TRBD2	.	TRBJ2-3	CASSVPAPRGGGDTQYF	TGTGCCAGCAGCGTACCCGCTCCGCGGGGGGGCGGAGATACGCAGTATTTT
TRBV18	.	.	TRBJ2-7	CASSPFRDTNYEQYF	TGTGCCAGCTCACCATTCCGGGACACAAACTACGAGCAGTACTTC
TRBV7-9	.	.	TRBJ1-3	CASSLLTRSTIYF	TGTGCCAGCAGCTTACTTACCCGGTCCACCATATATTTT
TRBV18	TRBD1	.	TRBJ2-2	CASSPPGTGGTGELFF	TGTGCCAGCTCACCACCAGGGACAGGGGGCACCGGGGAGCTGTTTTTT
TRBV7-2	TRBD1	.	TRBJ2-1	CASSKTGYPEQFF	TGTGCCAGCAGCAAGACAGGGTACCCTGAGCAGTTCTTC
TRBV6-1	TRBD1	.	TRBJ2-7	CASGTGDYEQYF	TGTGCCAGCGGGACAGGGGACTACGAGCAGTACTTC
TRBV28	.	few	TRBJ1-5	CASSSIMGFRNQPQHF	TGTGCCAGCAGTTCCATAATGGGCTTTCGTAATCAGCCCCAGCATTTT
TRBV5-1	.	.	TRBJ2-2	CASSPLAANTGELFF	TGCGCCAGCAGCCCCTTGGCAGCGAACACCGGGGAGCTGTTTTTT
TRBV6-5	TRBD2	.	TRBJ2-7	CASSLTSGYEQYF	TGTGCCAGCAGTTTGACTAGCGGCTACGAGCAGTACTTC
TRBV7-2	.	.	TRBJ1-6	CASSLVGGYNSPLHF	TGTGCCAGCAGCTTAGTTGGAGGGTATAATTCACCCCTCCACTTT
TRBV15	TRBD1	.	TRBJ2-5	CATSRVGDRGEQETQYF	TGTGCCACCAGCAGAGTAGGTGACAGGGGTGAACAAGAGACCCAGTACTTC
TRBV28	.	.	TRBJ2-1	CASGSRGGSYNEQFF	TGTGCCAGCGGCTCAAGGGGTGGGTCCTACAATGAGCAGTTCTTC